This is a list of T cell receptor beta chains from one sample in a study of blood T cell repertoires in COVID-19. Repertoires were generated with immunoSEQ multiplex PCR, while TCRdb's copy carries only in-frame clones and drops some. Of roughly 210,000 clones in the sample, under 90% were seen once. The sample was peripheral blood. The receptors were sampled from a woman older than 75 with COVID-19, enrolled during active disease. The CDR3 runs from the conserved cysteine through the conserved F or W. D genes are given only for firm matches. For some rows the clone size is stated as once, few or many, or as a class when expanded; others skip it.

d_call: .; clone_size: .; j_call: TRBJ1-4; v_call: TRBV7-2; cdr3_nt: TGTGCCAGCAGCTTAGAAGGGGGAAATGAAAAACTGTTTTTT; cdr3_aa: CASSLEGGNEKLFF
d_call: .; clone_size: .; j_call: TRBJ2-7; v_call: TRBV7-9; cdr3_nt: TGTGCCAGCAGCTTAGAACAGGCGACAGTGCAGTACTTC; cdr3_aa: CASSLEQATVQYF
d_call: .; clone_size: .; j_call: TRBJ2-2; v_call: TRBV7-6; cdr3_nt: TGTGCCAGCAGCATTGTCCAGGGCCCCCCGAACACCGGGGAGCTGTTTTTT; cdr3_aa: CASSIVQGPPNTGELFF
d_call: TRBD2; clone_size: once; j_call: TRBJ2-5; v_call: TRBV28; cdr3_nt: TGTGCCAGCAATAGACCTGGACTAGCGGGGGAGACCCAGTACTTC; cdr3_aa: CASNRPGLAGETQYF
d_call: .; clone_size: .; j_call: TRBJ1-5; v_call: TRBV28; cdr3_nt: TGTGCCAGCAGTCCCGGTTTGATCAGCAATCAGCCCCAGCATTTT; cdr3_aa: CASSPGLISNQPQHF
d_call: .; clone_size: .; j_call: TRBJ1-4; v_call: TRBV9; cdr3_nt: TGTGCCAGCAGCGTAGCCGGGGGGACCGCTAATGAAAAACTGTTTTTT; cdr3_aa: CASSVAGGTANEKLFF
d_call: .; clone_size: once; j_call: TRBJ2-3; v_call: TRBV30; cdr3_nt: TGTGCCTGGAGTGTACAGTTCACAGATACGCAGTATTTT; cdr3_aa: CAWSVQFTDTQYF
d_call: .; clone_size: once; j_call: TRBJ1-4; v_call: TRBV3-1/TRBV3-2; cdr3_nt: TGTGCCAGCAGCCAAGACCTCGGGGGAGGGGGTGAAAAACTGTTTTTT; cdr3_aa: CASSQDLGGGGEKLFF
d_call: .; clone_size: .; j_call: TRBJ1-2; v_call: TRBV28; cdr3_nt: TGTGCCAGCAGTTTTCAGGCTGCGATTTTTGGCTACACCTTC; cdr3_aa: CASSFQAAIFGYTF
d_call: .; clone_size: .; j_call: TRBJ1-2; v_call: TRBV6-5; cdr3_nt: TGTGCCAGCAGTTCCCAGAGTGGAGGGTTGGGCTACACCTTC; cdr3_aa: CASSSQSGGLGYTF
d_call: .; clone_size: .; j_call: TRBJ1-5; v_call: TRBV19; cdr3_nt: TGTGCCAGTAGTGGGGGCGGCAGGGAGCCCCAGCATTTT; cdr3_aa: CASSGGGREPQHF
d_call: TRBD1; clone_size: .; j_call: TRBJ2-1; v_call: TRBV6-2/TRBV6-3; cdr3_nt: TGTGCCAGCAGTCGTGGACAGGGTTCTTTCGATGAGCAGTTCTTC; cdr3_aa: CASSRGQGSFDEQFF
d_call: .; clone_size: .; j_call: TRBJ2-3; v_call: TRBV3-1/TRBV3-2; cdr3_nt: TGTGCCAGCAGCTCTCACAGGTCAAGCACAGATACGCAGTATTTT; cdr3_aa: CASSSHRSSTDTQYF
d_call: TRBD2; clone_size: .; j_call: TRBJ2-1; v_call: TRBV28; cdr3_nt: TGTGCCAGCAGTGAGGAGCCAGGGCGGGGGAATGAGCAGTTCTTC; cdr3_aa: CASSEEPGRGNEQFF
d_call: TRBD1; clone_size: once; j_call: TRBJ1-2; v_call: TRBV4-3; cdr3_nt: TGCGCCAGCAGCCAAGCTTCGGACAGGGTGGACTATGGCTACACCTTC; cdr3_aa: CASSQASDRVDYGYTF
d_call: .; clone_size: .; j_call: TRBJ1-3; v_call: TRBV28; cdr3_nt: TGTGCCAGCACCTCTCCGGGAGACACCTCTGGAAACACCATATATTTT; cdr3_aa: CASTSPGDTSGNTIYF
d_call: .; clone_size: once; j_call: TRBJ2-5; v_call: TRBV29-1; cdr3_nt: TGCAGCGTTGGGGGCTGGGGTCAGGGAGAGACCCAGTACTTC; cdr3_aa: CSVGGWGQGETQYF
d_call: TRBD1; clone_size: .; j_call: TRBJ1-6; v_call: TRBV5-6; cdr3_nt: TGTGCCAGCAGCTTGTTCCCAGGGGGCACAAATTCACCCCTCCACTTT; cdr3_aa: CASSLFPGGTNSPLHF
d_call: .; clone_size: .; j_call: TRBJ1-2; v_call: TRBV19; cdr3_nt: TGTGCCAGTACGATAACCGGGGTCTACTATGGCTACACCTTC; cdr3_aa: CASTITGVYYGYTF
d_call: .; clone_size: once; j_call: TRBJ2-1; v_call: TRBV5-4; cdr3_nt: TGTGCCAGCAGCTTGGGGATCGGGGGTTCCTACAATGAGCAGTTCTTC; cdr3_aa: CASSLGIGGSYNEQFF
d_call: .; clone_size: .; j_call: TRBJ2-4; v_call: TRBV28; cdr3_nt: TGTGCCAGCAGTTTACCTGACCAGGGGTGGGAGAACATTCAGTACTTC; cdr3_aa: CASSLPDQGWENIQYF
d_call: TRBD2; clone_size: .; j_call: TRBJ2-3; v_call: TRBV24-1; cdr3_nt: TGTGCCACCAGTGAAGCCGGGACTAGCGGGGGGTGGGATACGCAGTATTTT; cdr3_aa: CATSEAGTSGGWDTQYF
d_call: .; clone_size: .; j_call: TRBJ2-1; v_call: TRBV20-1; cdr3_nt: TGCAGTGCGGGGCAGACCAATGAGCAGTTCTTC; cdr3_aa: CSAGQTNEQFF
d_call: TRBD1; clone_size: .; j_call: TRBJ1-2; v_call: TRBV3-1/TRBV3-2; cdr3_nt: TGTGCCAGCAGCCAAGGGGGGACAGGGGGCGACTATGGCTACACCTTC; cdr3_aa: CASSQGGTGGDYGYTF
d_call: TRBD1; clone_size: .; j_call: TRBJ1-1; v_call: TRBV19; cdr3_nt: TGTGCCAGTAGTCCGGCCCGACAGGGAGGGAACACTGAAGCTTTCTTT; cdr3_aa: CASSPARQGGNTEAFF
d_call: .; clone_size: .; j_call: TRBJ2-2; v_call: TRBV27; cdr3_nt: TGTGCCAGCAAGCTCGGTAGCACCGGGGAGCTGTTTTTT; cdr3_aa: CASKLGSTGELFF
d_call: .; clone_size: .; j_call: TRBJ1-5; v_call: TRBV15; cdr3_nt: TGTGCCACCAGCAGAGATCAGGTGGGTAGCAATCAGCCCCAGCATTTT; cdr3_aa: CATSRDQVGSNQPQHF
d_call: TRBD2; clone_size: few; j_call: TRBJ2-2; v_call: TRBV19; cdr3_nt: TGTGCCAGTAGTATAATAGGCCGACCTAGCGGGGGGTCCGGGGAGCTGTTTTTT; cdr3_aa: CASSIIGRPSGGSGELFF
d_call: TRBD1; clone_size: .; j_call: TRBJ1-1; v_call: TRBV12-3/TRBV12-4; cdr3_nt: TGTGCCAGCACTACAGGGGAGAGCACTGAAGCTTTCTTT; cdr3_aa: CASTTGESTEAFF
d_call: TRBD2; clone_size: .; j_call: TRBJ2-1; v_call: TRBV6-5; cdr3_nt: TGTGCCAGCAGTTCGGGGCTAGCGGGACTCAATGAGCAGTTCTTC; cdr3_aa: CASSSGLAGLNEQFF
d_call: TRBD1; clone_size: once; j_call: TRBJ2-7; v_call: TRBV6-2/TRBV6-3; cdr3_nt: TGTGCCAGCAGTTGGGGACAGTCCTACGAGCAGTACTTC; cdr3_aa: CASSWGQSYEQYF
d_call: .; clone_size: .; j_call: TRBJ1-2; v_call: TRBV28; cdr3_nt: TGTGCCAGCAGTCGACAGGAGTATGGCTACACCTTC; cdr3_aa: CASSRQEYGYTF
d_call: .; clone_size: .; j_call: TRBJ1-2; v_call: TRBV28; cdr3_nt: TGTGCCAGCAGTTTCTCCGGGAACTATGGCTACACCTTC; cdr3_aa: CASSFSGNYGYTF
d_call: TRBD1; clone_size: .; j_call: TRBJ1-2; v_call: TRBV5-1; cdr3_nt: TGCGCCAGCAGCCCTGAGACAGGGATCTATGGCTACACCTTC; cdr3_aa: CASSPETGIYGYTF
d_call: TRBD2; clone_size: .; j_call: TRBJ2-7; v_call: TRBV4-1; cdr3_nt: TGCGCCAGCAGCCAGACTAGCGGGGGGGTCTCCTACGAGCAGTACTTC; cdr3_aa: CASSQTSGGVSYEQYF
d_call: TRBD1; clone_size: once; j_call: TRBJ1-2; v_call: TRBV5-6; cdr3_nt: TGTGCCAGCAGCCCGTTGGACAGGGACTCGTCCCATGGCTACACCTTC; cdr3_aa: CASSPLDRDSSHGYTF
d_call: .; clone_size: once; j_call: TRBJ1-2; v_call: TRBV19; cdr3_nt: TGTGCCAGTAGTATGGGGGACAAAGGGGCCAACTATGGCTACACCTTC; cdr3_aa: CASSMGDKGANYGYTF
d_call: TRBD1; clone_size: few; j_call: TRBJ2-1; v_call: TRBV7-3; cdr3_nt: TGTGCCAGCAGTCAGGACAGGGGATACAATGAGCAGTTCTTC; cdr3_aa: CASSQDRGYNEQFF
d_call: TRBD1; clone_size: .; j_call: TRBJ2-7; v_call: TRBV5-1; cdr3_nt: TGCGCCAGCAGCTTGGCGTTGGCAGGGGGAGCCTACGAGCAGTACTTC; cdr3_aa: CASSLALAGGAYEQYF
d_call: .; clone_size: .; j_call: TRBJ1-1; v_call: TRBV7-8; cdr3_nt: TGTGCCAGCAGCTTACGGGCAGGGAATTTCGGCACTGAAGCTTTCTTT; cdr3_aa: CASSLRAGNFGTEAFF
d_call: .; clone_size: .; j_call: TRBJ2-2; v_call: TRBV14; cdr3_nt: TGTGCCAGCAGCCAGACGGGGGTCAGTAGCGGGGAGCTGTTTTTT; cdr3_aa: CASSQTGVSSGELFF
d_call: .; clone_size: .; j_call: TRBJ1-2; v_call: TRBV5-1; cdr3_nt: TGCGCCAGCGCACTCCAGGAGGTCAATGGCTACACCTTC; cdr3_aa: CASALQEVNGYTF
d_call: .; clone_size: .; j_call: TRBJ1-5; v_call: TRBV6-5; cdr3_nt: TGTGCCAGTATACAGGGCGTTGGCAATCAGCCCCAGCATTTT; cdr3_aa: CASIQGVGNQPQHF
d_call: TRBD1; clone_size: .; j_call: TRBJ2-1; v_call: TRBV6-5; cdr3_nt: TGTGCCAGCAGTTTCCGGGGACAGGGGATCTTTGAGCAGTTCTTC; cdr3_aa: CASSFRGQGIFEQFF
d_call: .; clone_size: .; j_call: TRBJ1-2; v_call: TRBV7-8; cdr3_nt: TGTGCCAGCAGTTTCAACACAGCGGCCGAGGGCTACACCTTC; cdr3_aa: CASSFNTAAEGYTF
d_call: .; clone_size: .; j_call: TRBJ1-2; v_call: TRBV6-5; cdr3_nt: TGTGCCAGCAGGTCCCTGACAATTAACTATGGCTACACCTTC; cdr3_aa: CASRSLTINYGYTF
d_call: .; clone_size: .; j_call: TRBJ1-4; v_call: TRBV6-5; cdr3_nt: TGTGCCAGCGCAAGGTGGGAGGCTAATGAAAAACTGTTTTTT; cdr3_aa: CASARWEANEKLFF
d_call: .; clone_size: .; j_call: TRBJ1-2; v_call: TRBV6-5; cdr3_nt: TGTGCCAGCAGTTACGGGGCAGGAGCCTATGGCTACACCTTC; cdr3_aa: CASSYGAGAYGYTF
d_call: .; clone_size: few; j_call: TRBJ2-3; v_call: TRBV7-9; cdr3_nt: TGTGCCAGCAGCTCCCAGGGGTATACGCAGTATTTT; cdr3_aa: CASSSQGYTQYF